The clone carrying this T cell receptor beta chain appeared a single time. Its antigen remains unidentified. This entry is derived from a study of cytomegalovirus exposure and HLA in healthy donors. Overall study results and limits: Sequencing probably produced one cluster of sequence variants that were highly shared. In vitro checks showed that a few CMV-associated chains really do target CMV antigens.

When sampled, the donors appeared nominally healthy, though they likely had unrecorded immune exposures. CDR3 length: 17 residues. The PCR ran on 60 Vbeta and 13 Jbeta primers. The protocol was immunoSEQ multiplex PCR, while the TCRdb copy is restricted to in-frame clones and leaves out a portion. The sample records roughly 200,000 clones, around 77% being singletons. The chain uses TRBV21-1 and TRBJ2-7; TRBD1, the table's D call, lacks a check against the DNA. TRBV21-1 is assigned pseudogene status. Specimen: PBMCs. The sequence was collected from a woman in her twenties or thirties in good health and CMV-seronegative. CDR3 sequence (DNA): TGTGCCAGCAGCACAATGAATATTGGACAGGAGAGGTACGAGCAGTACTTC. It translates to CASSTMNIGQERYEQYF.